These T cell receptor beta chains were read from a single sample in a study of cytomegalovirus exposure and HLA in healthy donors. Sequencing was performed with immunoSEQ multiplex PCR; in TCRdb, only in-frame clones are kept and a portion is missing. The sample comprises some 180,000 clones, roughly nine tenths of which are singletons, and approximately 7% rests with the top ten. Sequencing used PBMCs. All receptors derive from a man between 25 and 39 years old in good health and CMV-seropositive. The CDR3 runs from the conserved cysteine through the conserved F or W. A D gene is named only where the DNA matches it firmly. Clone sizes are given selectively: once, few, many, or a class where the clone is expanded.

TRBJ1-2	TRBV2	13	-	-	CASSFDSSYGYTF	TGTGCCAGCAGTTTCGACAGCTCCTATGGCTACACCTTC
TRBJ1-6	TRBV10-3	15	once	-	CAISGGTDNGSPLHF	TGTGCCATCAGTGGAGGGACGGATAACGGGTCACCCCTCCACTTT
TRBJ2-5	TRBV7-2	17	-	TRBD1	CASSLFVGTGAGETQYF	TGTGCCAGCAGCTTATTTGTAGGGACAGGGGCCGGAGAGACCCAGTACTTC
TRBJ1-2	TRBV9	14	-	-	CASSPGTESRGYTF	TGTGCCAGCAGCCCTGGGACCGAGAGTAGGGGCTACACCTTC
TRBJ1-2	TRBV7-9	16	once	-	CASSRGRTGGHYGYTF	TGTGCCAGCAGCCGCGGGCGCACCGGGGGTCACTATGGCTACACCTTC
TRBJ1-2	TRBV28	13	-	-	CASAGGGNYGYTF	TGTGCCAGCGCGGGGGGCGGAAACTACGGCTACACCTTC
TRBJ1-2	TRBV2	11	few	-	CASRVGYGYTF	TGTGCCAGCAGGGTAGGCTATGGCTACACCTTC
TRBJ2-1	TRBV27	14	-	TRBD2	CASSFTSGYNEQFF	TGTGCCAGCAGTTTTACTAGCGGATACAATGAGCAGTTCTTC
TRBJ1-2	TRBV4-2	16	-	TRBD1	CASSRVRNTGAPGYTF	TGTGCCAGCAGCCGAGTGCGTAACACAGGGGCCCCGGGCTACACCTTC
TRBJ1-4	TRBV5-1	14	-	-	CASSLAGTNEKLFF	TGCGCCAGCAGCTTGGCGGGAACTAATGAAAAACTGTTTTTT
TRBJ2-3	TRBV15	15	-	-	CATSRQGFVTDTQYF	TGTGCCACCAGCAGACAGGGTTTTGTGACAGATACGCAGTATTTT
TRBJ1-5	TRBV7-6	17	once	-	CASSLGDGVLSNQPQHF	TGTGCCAGCAGCTTAGGAGACGGCGTCCTTAGCAATCAGCCCCAGCATTTT
TRBJ2-1	TRBV6-6	16	-	-	CASSPQQGGSYNEQFF	TGTGCCAGCAGTCCCCAACAGGGTGGCTCCTACAATGAGCAGTTCTTC
TRBJ1-4	TRBV7-2	14	-	-	CASRSGTFIEKLFF	TGTGCCAGCAGATCCGGGACGTTCATTGAAAAACTGTTTTTT
TRBJ2-3	TRBV5-6	13	-	-	CASRWDLTDTQYF	TGTGCCAGCAGATGGGACTTAACAGATACGCAGTATTTT
TRBJ2-2	TRBV7-3	14	-	-	CASSQQGVSGELFF	TGTGCCAGCAGCCAACAGGGAGTCTCCGGGGAGCTGTTTTTT
TRBJ2-5	TRBV7-6	15	-	-	CASSLAGGIKETQYF	TGTGCCAGCAGCTTAGCAGGTGGGATTAAAGAGACCCAGTACTTC
TRBJ2-7	TRBV7-9	14	-	TRBD2	CASSLLAGAGEQYF	TGTGCCAGCAGCTTACTAGCGGGAGCCGGCGAGCAGTACTTC
TRBJ2-7	TRBV11-3	13	-	TRBD1	CASSPGQGGEQYF	TGTGCCAGCAGCCCAGGACAGGGGGGCGAGCAGTACTTC
TRBJ2-7	TRBV5-1	14	-	TRBD2	CASSLISGGYEQYF	TGCGCCAGCAGCTTGATTTCGGGGGGCTACGAGCAGTACTTC
TRBJ2-7	TRBV6-1	16	-	TRBD1	CASSAPGQGTNYEQYF	TGTGCCAGCAGTGCCCCGGGACAGGGGACTAACTACGAGCAGTACTTC
TRBJ1-2	TRBV28	15	-	-	CASSLAVGASYGYTF	TGTGCCAGCAGTTTAGCAGTCGGGGCAAGCTATGGCTACACCTTC
TRBJ2-1	TRBV13	17	-	TRBD2	CASSLGLTSGGASEQFF	TGTGCCAGCAGCTTAGGACTGACTAGCGGGGGGGCTAGTGAGCAGTTCTTC
TRBJ2-7	TRBV28	11	few	-	CASSQRYEQYF	TGTGCCAGCAGTCAACGCTACGAGCAGTACTTC
TRBJ2-1	TRBV4-2	15	-	TRBD1	CASSHPGTDNNEQFF	TGTGCCAGCAGCCACCCCGGGACAGATAACAATGAGCAGTTCTTC
TRBJ2-6	TRBV11-3	16	-	-	CASSLGLGAGANVLTF	TGTGCCAGCAGCTTAGGCTTGGGGGCTGGGGCCAACGTCCTGACTTTC
TRBJ2-3	TRBV25-1	15	-	-	CASSESAGYGDTQYF	TGTGCCAGCAGTGAATCCGCGGGGTACGGGGATACGCAGTATTTT
TRBJ1-5	TRBV7-2	16	-	-	CASSWGGTGGNQPQHF	TGTGCCAGCAGCTGGGGAGGGACGGGAGGAAATCAGCCCCAGCATTTT
TRBJ1-2	TRBV28	15	-	TRBD1	CACSTAGTGGRGYTF	TGTGCATGTAGCACGGCCGGGACAGGGGGCCGAGGCTACACCTTC